This record covers a single T cell receptor (beta chain). Trimming cost V 8 bases and J 2 bases; bases outside gene matches: 6. There are 14 residues in the CDR3. Germline V gene data show CDR1 as ENHRY and CDR2 as SYGVKD. The data belong to a study of blood T cell repertoires in COVID-19. Study in general: Acute and convalescent COVID-19 samples came from the United States, Italy and Spain. PBMCs, B-cell-depleted T cells, or T cells were the source of the cDNA or gDNA that made up the material.

Methods used by the authors: Amplification from reference gene primers served as the basis for estimated nucleated cell counts. Measured with immunoSEQ multiplex PCR; TCRdb has only the in-frame clones, and not every one. V, J and clone size are taken as reported in that table, and D and trimming were inferred from the DNA itself. The sample includes about 73,000 clones, under 90% of them seen just once. This TCR came from a woman aged 55 to 70 with acute or convalescent COVID-19. The sample consisted of peripheral blood. The genes are TRBV10-3 and TRBJ2-7, with 10 bases that match TRBD2. In DNA, the CDR3 is TGTGCCATCGGCTTGAGCGGGAGGGCCTACGAGCAGTACTTC. It specifies CAIGLSGRAYEQYF.